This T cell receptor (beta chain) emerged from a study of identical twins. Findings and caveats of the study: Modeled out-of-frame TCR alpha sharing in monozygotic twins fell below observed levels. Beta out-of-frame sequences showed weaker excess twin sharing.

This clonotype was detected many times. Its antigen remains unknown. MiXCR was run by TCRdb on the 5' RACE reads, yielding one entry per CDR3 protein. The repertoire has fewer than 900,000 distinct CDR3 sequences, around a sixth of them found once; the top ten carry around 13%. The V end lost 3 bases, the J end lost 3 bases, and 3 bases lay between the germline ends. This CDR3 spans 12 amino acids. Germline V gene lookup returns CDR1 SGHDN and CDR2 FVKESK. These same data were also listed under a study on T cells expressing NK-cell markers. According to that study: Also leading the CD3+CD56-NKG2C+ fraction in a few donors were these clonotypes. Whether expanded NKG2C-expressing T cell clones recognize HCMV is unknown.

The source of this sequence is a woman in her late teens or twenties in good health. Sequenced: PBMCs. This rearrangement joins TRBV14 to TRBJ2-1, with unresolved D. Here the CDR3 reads CASSQLYNEQFF. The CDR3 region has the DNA TGTGCCAGCAGCCAGCTCTACAATGAGCAGTTCTTC.